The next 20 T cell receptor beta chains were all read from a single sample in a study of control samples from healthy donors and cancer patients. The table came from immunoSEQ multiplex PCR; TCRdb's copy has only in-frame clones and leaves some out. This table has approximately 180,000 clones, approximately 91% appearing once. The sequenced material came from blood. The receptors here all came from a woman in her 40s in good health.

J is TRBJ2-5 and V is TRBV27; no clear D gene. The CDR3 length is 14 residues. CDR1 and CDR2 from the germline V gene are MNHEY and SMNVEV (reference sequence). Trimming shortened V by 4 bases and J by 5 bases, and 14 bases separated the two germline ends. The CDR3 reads CASSSGPRPETQYF. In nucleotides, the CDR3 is TGTGCCAGCAGTTCCGGACCGCGCCCGGAGACCCAGTACTTC.

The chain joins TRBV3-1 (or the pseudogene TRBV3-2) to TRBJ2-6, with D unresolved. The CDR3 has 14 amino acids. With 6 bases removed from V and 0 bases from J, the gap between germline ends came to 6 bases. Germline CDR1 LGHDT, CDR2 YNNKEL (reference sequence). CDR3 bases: TGTGCCAGCAGTGAGATCTCTGGGGCCAACGTCCTGACTTTC. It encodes CASSEISGANVLTF.

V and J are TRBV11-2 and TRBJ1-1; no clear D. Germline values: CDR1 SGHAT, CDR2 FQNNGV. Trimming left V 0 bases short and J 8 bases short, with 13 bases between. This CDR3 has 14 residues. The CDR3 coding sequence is TGTGCCAGCAGCTTAGAATGGGAGACAAGCGAAGCTTTCTTT. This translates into CASSLEWETSEAFF. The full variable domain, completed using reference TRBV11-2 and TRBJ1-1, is EAGVAQSPRYKIIEKRQSVAFWCNPISGHATLYWYQQILGQGPKLLIQFQNNGVVDDSQLPKDRFSAERLKGVDSTLKIQPAKLEDSAVYLCASSLEWETSEAFFGQGTRLTVV.

CDR3 in DNA: TGTGCCAGCAGCCAAGTAGTTCCAGGACAGATCTCTGGAAACACCATATATTTT. Translated: CASSQVVPGQISGNTIYF. J is TRBJ1-3 and V is TRBV3-1 (or the pseudogene TRBV3-2); a weak D match, TRBD1 (6 bases). The CDR3 covers 18 residues. CDR1 LGHDT and CDR2 YNNKEL come from the germline V gene (reference sequence). V lost 1 base, J lost 0 bases, and 16 bases lay in between.

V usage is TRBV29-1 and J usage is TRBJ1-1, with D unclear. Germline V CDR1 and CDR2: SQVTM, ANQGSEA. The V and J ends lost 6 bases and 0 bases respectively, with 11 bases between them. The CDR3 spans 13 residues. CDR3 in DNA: TGCAGCGTCACCCGGGTCATGAACACTGAAGCTTTCTTT. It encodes CSVTRVMNTEAFF.

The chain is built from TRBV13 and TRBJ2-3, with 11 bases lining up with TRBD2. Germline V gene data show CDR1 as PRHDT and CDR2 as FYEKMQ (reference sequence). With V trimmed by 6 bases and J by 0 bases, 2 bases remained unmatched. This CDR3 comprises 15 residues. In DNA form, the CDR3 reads TGTGCCAGCAGTCTAGCGGGGGGAAGCACAGATACGCAGTATTTT. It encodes CASSLAGGSTDTQYF.

CDR3 DNA sequence: TGCAGCGTCCCACAGGGAACTCTGGGCGAGCAGTACTTC. Translating gives CSVPQGTLGEQYF. The chain combines TRBV29-1 with TRBJ2-7, with D possibly matching TRBD1 (6 bases). The CDR3 is 13 residues long. Germline loops: CDR1 SQVTM, CDR2 ANQGSEA. Trimming cost V 6 bases and J 6 bases, with 18 bases left between them.

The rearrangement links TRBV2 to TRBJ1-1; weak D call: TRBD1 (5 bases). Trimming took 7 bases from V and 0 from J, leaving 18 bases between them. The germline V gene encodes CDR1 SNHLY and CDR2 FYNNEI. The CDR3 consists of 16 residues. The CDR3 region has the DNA TGTGCCAGCATTTACGCCGGGACGTACATGAACACTGAAGCTTTCTTT. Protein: CASIYAGTYMNTEAFF.

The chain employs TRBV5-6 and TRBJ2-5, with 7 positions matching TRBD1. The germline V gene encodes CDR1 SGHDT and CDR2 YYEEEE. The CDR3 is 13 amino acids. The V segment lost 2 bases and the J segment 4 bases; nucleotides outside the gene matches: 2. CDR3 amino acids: CASSFHRGETQYF. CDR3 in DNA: TGTGCCAGCAGCTTCCACAGGGGAGAGACCCAGTACTTC.

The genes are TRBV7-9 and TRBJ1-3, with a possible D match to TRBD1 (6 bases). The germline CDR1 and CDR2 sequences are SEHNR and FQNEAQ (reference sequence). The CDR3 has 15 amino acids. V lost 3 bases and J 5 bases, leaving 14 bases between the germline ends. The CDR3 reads CASSFLGTTRNTIYF. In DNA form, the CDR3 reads TGTGCCAGCAGCTTCCTAGGGACAACCAGAAACACCATATATTTT. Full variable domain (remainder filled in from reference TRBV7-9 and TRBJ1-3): DTGVSQNPRHKITKRGQNVTFRCDPISEHNRLYWYRQTLGQGPEFLTYFQNEAQLEKSRLLSDRFSAERPKGSFSTLEIQRTEQGDSAMYLCASSFLGTTRNTIYFGEGSWLTVV.

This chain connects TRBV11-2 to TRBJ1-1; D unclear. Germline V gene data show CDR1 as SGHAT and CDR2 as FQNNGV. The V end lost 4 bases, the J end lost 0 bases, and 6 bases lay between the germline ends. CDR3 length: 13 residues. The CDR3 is CASSYPLNTEAFF. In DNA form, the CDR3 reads TGTGCCAGCAGCTACCCCTTGAACACTGAAGCTTTCTTT.

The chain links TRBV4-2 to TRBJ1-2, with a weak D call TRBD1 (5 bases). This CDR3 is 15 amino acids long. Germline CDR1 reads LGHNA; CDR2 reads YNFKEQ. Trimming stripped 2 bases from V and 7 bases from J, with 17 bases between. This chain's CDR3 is CASSQSEEGNSGYTF. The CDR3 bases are TGTGCCAGCAGCCAATCCGAGGAGGGGAACAGTGGCTACACCTTC.

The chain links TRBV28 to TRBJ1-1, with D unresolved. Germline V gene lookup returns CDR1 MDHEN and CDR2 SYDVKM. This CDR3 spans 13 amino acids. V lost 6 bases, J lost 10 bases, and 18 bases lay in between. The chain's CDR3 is CASSKSSSRAAFF. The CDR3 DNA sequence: TGTGCCAGCAGCAAATCGTCTTCCCGGGCAGCTTTCTTT.

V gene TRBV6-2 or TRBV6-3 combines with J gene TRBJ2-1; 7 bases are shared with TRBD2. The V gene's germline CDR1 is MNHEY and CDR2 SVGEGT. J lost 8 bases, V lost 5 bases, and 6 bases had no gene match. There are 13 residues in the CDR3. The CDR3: CASSPFRGDEQFF. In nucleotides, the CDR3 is TGTGCCAGCAGTCCCTTTCGGGGGGATGAGCAGTTCTTC.

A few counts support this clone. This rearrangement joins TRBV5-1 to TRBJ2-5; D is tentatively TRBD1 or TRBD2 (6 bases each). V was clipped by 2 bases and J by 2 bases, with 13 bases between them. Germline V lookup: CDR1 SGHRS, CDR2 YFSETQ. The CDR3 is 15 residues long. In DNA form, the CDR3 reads TGCGCCAGCAGCTTCCGTTTAGGGGGGCAAGAGACCCAGTACTTC. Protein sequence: CASSFRLGGQETQYF. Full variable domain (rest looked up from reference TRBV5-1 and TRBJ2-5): KAGVTQTPRYLIKTRGQQVTLSCSPISGHRSVSWYQQTPGQGLQFLFEYFSETQRNKGNFPGRFSGRQFSNSRSEMNVSTLELGDSALYLCASSFRLGGQETQYFGPGTRLLVL.

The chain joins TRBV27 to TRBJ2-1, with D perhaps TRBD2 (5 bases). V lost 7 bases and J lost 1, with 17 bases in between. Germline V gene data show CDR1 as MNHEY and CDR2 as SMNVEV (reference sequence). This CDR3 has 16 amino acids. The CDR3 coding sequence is TGTGCCAGCAACCCCTTTTCAGCGGTATCCTACAATGAGCAGTTCTTC. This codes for CASNPFSAVSYNEQFF.

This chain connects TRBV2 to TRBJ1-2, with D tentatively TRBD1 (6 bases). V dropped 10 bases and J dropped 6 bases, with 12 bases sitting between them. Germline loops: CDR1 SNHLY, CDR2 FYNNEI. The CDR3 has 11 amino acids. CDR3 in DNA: TGTGCCACCGGACAGATAGATGGCTACACCTTC. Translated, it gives CATGQIDGYTF.

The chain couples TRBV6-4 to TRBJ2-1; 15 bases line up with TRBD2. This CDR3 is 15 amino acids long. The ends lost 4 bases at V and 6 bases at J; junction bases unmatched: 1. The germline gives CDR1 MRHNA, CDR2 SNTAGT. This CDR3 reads CASSGTSGGANEQFF. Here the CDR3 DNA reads TGTGCCAGCAGTGGGACTAGCGGGGGGGCCAATGAGCAGTTCTTC.

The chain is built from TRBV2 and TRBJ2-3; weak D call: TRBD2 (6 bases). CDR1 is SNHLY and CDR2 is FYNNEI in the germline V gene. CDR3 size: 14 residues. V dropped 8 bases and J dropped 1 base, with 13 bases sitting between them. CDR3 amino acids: CASAGTLRTDTQYF. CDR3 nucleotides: TGTGCCAGCGCGGGGACGTTGCGCACAGATACGCAGTATTTT. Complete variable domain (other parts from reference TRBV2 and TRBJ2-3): EPEVTQTPSHQVTQMGQEVILRCVPISNHLYFYWYRQILGQKVEFLVSFYNNEISEKSEIFDDQFSVERPDGSNFTLKIRSTKLEDSAMYFCASAGTLRTDTQYFGPGTRLTVL.

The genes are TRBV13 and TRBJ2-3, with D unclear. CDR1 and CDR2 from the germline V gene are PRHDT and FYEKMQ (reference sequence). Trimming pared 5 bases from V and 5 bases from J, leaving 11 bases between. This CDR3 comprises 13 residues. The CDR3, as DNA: TGTGCCAGCAGCGGATTTAACGTAGATACGCAGTATTTT. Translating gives CASSGFNVDTQYF.